The 25 T cell receptor beta chains presented below share a single source sample, sequenced in a study of cytomegalovirus exposure and HLA in healthy donors. The PCR had 60 Vbeta and 13 Jbeta primers. Sequencing used immunoSEQ multiplex PCR; TCRdb keeps in-frame clones, though not all of them. Altogether 140,000 to 150,000 clones are present, nearly 80% being singletons, with the ten largest covering around 2.9%. What was sequenced was PBMCs. These receptor sequences come from a middle-aged man in good health and CMV-seropositive.

The rearrangement joins TRBV28 to TRBJ1-1, with D possibly TRBD1 on 6 matching bases. V was trimmed by 10 bases and J by 7 bases, leaving 22 bases between them. CDR3 length: 14 residues. From germline, CDR1 is MDHEN and CDR2 SYDVKM. DNA for the CDR3: TGTGCCACCCGGGACAATCGAGGCTGGGGTGAAGCTTTCTTT. Its protein product is CATRDNRGWGEAFF.

The chain couples TRBV27 to TRBJ2-7; 8 nucleotides agree with TRBD2. The CDR3 loop spans 17 amino acids. Germline trimming cut 5 bases from V and 2 bases from J; bases unmatched to any gene: 14. Germline V gene lookup returns CDR1 MNHEY and CDR2 SMNVEV (reference sequence). In nucleotides, the CDR3 is TGTGCCAGCAGTCCTGATCCAGGGGCGGGAGGACCCTACGAGCAGTACTTC. Protein: CASSPDPGAGGPYEQYF.

The chain is built from TRBV4-1 and TRBJ2-1; 11 bases fit TRBD1. This CDR3 is 16 amino acids long. V shed 2 bases and J 6 bases; nucleotides not matched to a gene: 6. In germline, CDR1 is MGHRA, CDR2 YSYEKL. The CDR3 DNA reads TGCGCCAGCAGCCAATCGAGGACAGGGGGCCTCAATGAGCAGTTCTTC. Amino acid sequence: CASSQSRTGGLNEQFF.

This CDR3 is CASSLGVGSSYEQYF. DNA of the CDR3: TGCGCCAGCAGCTTGGGTGTCGGTTCCTCCTACGAGCAGTACTTC. V is TRBV5-1 and J is TRBJ2-7, with D uncertain. The V and J ends lost 0 bases and 0 bases respectively, with 10 bases between them. This CDR3 has 15 residues. Germline CDR1 reads SGHRS; CDR2 reads YFSETQ.

V usage is TRBV29-1 and J usage is TRBJ2-7; TRBD2 matches 10 bases. This CDR3 spans 15 amino acids. With 0 bases clipped from V and 6 bases from J, the junction kept 8 bases outside the gene matches. The V gene's germline CDR1 is SQVTM and CDR2 ANQGSEA. The CDR3 loop reads CSVEDISGRTGEQYF. Written as DNA, the CDR3 is TGCAGCGTTGAAGATATTAGCGGGAGGACCGGCGAGCAGTACTTC.

In the case of this clone: The junction and the germline gene differ at one end; a read error may be behind it. The chain combines TRBV7-9 with TRBJ2-1; perhaps TRBD1 as D (6 bases). CDR1 is SEHNR and CDR2 is FQNEAQ in the germline V gene (reference sequence). The CDR3 loop spans 15 amino acids. The CDR3 is CSSSSDTNRDNEQFF. CDR3 in DNA: TGTTCCAGCAGCTCCGACACGAACAGGGACAATGAGCAGTTCTTC.

This clone has just one count. The rearrangement joins TRBV7-2 to TRBJ1-2; weak D call: TRBD1 (6 bases). CDR3 length: 13 residues. Germline CDR1 and CDR2: SGHTA and FQGNSA. Between the trimmed V and J ends, which lost 5 bases and 8 bases, there was a span of 15 bases. DNA of the CDR3: TGTGCCAGCAGCCTAACGTACAGGGAAGGCTACACCTTC. As protein: CASSLTYREGYTF. Complete variable domain (other parts from reference TRBV7-2 and TRBJ1-2): GAGVSQSPSNKVTEKGKDVELRCDPISGHTALYWYRQSLGQGLEFLIYFQGNSAPDKSGLPSDRFSAERTGGSVSTLTIQRTQQEDSAVYLCASSLTYREGYTFGSGTRLTVV.

The rearrangement links TRBV7-2 to TRBJ2-1, with 7 bases matching TRBD2. Trimming removed 3 bases from V and 6 bases from J; junction bases left unmatched: 5. CDR3 size: 14 residues. Germline assignment: CDR1 SGHTA and CDR2 FQGNSA. As DNA, the CDR3 is TGTGCCAGCAGCTTCCGGACTAGGGGCAATGAGCAGTTCTTC. Protein product: CASSFRTRGNEQFF.

On this clone itself: The junction does not match germline at one end; this may be a read error. The chain links TRBV7-9 to TRBJ1-1; 7 bases align to TRBD1. The CDR3 totals 13 residues. Germline V lookup: CDR1 SEHNR, CDR2 FQNEAQ (reference sequence). Here the CDR3 DNA reads TGTTCCAGCAGCTCACAGGGGTACACTGAAGCTTTCTTT. As protein: CSSSSQGYTEAFF.

The chain uses TRBV2 and TRBJ2-1; D gene ambiguous. V was cut by 8 bases and J by 13 bases, with 12 bases left in between. The length of the CDR3 is 10 residues. The germline gives CDR1 SNHLY, CDR2 FYNNEI. The CDR3 reads CASWLGSQFF. The CDR3 DNA reads as TGTGCCAGCTGGCTAGGCTCACAGTTCTTC.

V and J are TRBV19 and TRBJ2-7, with 9 positions matching TRBD2. This CDR3 contains 13 residues. Germline CDR1 LNHDA, CDR2 SQIVND (reference sequence). After removal of 6 bases from V and 2 bases from J, the junction contained 2 bases not matched to a gene. Here the CDR3 reads CASRLAGAYEQYF. CDR3 sequence (DNA): TGTGCCAGTAGGTTAGCGGGAGCCTACGAGCAGTACTTC.

V is TRBV27 and J is TRBJ2-3, with TRBD2 identical over 7 bases. Looked up from germline, CDR1 is MNHEY and CDR2 is SMNVEV (reference sequence). V lost 5 bases to trimming and J lost 0 bases; unmatched junction nucleotides: 5. This CDR3 region has 15 residues. The chain's CDR3 is CASSELATSTDTQYF. CDR3 sequence (DNA): TGTGCCAGCAGTGAACTAGCGACTAGCACAGATACGCAGTATTTT.

Only one count was recorded for this clone. V gene TRBV6-5 combines with J gene TRBJ1-2; no clear D. The germline CDR1 and CDR2 sequences are MNHEY and SVGAGI. The CDR3 is 13 residues long. V was shortened by 6 bases and J by 8 bases, with 16 bases between the two germline ends. For the CDR3, the DNA is TGTGCCAGCAGCCTACCAGGCACCATGGGCTACACCTTC. This translates into CASSLPGTMGYTF.

The chain couples TRBV28 to TRBJ2-1; 8 bases line up with TRBD2. The CDR3 spans 15 residues. CDR1 is MDHEN, CDR2 SYDVKM, per germline. V lost 3 bases, J lost 2 bases, and 3 bases stayed unmatched. CDR3 DNA: TGTGCCAGCAGTTTTGTTAGCGGGACCTACAATGAGCAGTTCTTC. Translated, it gives CASSFVSGTYNEQFF. The whole variable domain, filled in from reference TRBV28 and TRBJ2-1, reads DVKVTQSSRYLVKRTGEKVFLECVQDMDHENMFWYRQDPGLGLRLIYFSYDVKMKEKGDIPEGYSVSREKKERFSLILESASTNQTSMYLCASSFVSGTYNEQFFGPGTRLTVL.

The chain combines TRBV2 with TRBJ1-1; 10 bases agree with TRBD1. Germline V gene lookup returns CDR1 SNHLY and CDR2 FYNNEI. J was trimmed by 5 bases and V by 6 bases; bases with no gene match: 9. This CDR3 spans 15 amino acids. The CDR3 DNA follows: TGTGCCAGCAGGGATCCGACAGGGGGCCTTACTGAAGCTTTCTTT. It encodes CASRDPTGGLTEAFF.

V is TRBV27 and J is TRBJ2-6, with 11 bases lining up with TRBD1. V lost 4 bases and J lost 0; bases outside the gene matches: 2. The CDR3 covers 17 residues. CDR1 is MNHEY, CDR2 SMNVEV, per germline (reference sequence). DNA for the CDR3: TGTGCCAGCAGTTACGGGACAGGGGGCTCTGGGGCCAACGTCCTGACTTTC. Amino acids: CASSYGTGGSGANVLTF.

Only a few counts were recorded for this clone. The chain joins TRBV21-1 to TRBJ1-5. TRBV21-1 is flagged as a pseudogene. The CDR3 is made up of 14 amino acids. CDR3 DNA sequence: TGTGCCAGCAGCAACGGGGGTAGCAATCAGCCCCAGCATTTT. It encodes CASSNGGSNQPQHF.

This rearrangement joins TRBV7-9 to TRBJ1-1, with 8 bases matching TRBD1. The trim removed 4 bases at V and 5 bases at J, leaving 9 bases unmatched. Germline V gene sequence: CDR1 SEHNR, CDR2 FQNEAQ (reference sequence). The CDR3 extends over 15 amino acids. The CDR3 is CASSSTGTGPTEAFF. The CDR3 bases are TGTGCCAGCAGCTCTACCGGGACAGGACCGACTGAAGCTTTCTTT. Complete variable domain (other parts from reference TRBV7-9 and TRBJ1-1): DTGVSQNPRHKITKRGQNVTFRCDPISEHNRLYWYRQTLGQGPEFLTYFQNEAQLEKSRLLSDRFSAERPKGSFSTLEIQRTEQGDSAMYLCASSSTGTGPTEAFFGQGTRLTVV.

The V gene is TRBV19, the J gene TRBJ1-3; the D gene is possibly TRBD1 (6 bases). CDR1 LNHDA and CDR2 SQIVND come from the germline V gene (reference sequence). Trimming took off 5 bases at V and 0 bases at J, with 8 bases between the two ends. The CDR3 covers 14 residues. For the CDR3, the DNA is TGTGCCAGTAGTGAGACAGGCTCTGGAAACACCATATATTTT. The encoded protein is CASSETGSGNTIYF. Looking up the rest from reference TRBV19 and TRBJ1-3 gives the full variable domain: DGGITQSPKYLFRKEGQNVTLSCEQNLNHDAMYWYRQDPGQGLRLIYYSQIVNDFQKGDIAEGYSVSREKKESFPLTVTSAQKNPTAFYLCASSETGSGNTIYFGEGSWLTVV.

Turning to this clone: The junction departs from germline at one end; a sequencing error may be responsible. V usage is TRBV6-5 and J usage is TRBJ1-5; TRBD1 matches 8 bases. The germline CDR1 and CDR2 sequences are MNHEY and SVGAGI. The CDR3 totals 15 residues. The DNA for the CDR3 is TGTGCCAGCGGTTACACTGGACAGGGTAATCAGCCCCAGCATTTT. This gives the protein CASGYTGQGNQPQHF.

The chain recombines TRBV29-1 with TRBJ1-1; D not certain. CDR3 length equals 13 residues. Germline V gene data show CDR1 as SQVTM and CDR2 as ANQGSEA. V was shortened by 7 bases and J by 3 bases, with 15 bases between the two germline ends. CDR3 sequence (DNA): TGCAGCGCCGTGCGGGGTGCGGACACTGAAGCTTTCTTT. Its protein is CSAVRGADTEAFF.

The CDR3 DNA reads as TGTGCCAGCAGCTCCGAAGGGGATGGCTACACCTTC. It codes for CASSSEGDGYTF. The chain combines TRBV11-2 with TRBJ1-2; D perhaps matches TRBD1 (5 bases). CDR3 length equals 12 residues. Germline-derived CDR1 and CDR2 are SGHAT and FQNNGV. V was trimmed by 4 bases and J by 6 bases, leaving 9 bases between them.

This clone was recorded a few times. The chain has TRBV19 and TRBJ1-2, with a tentative D call TRBD1 (6 bases). Germline CDR1 and CDR2: LNHDA and SQIVND (reference sequence). The CDR3 extends over 14 amino acids. V lost 7 bases, J lost 3 bases, and 15 bases lay in between. In nucleotides, the CDR3 is TGTGCCAGTACAAATGCCCAGGGGCACTATGGCTACACCTTC. This gives the protein CASTNAQGHYGYTF.

The V and J genes are TRBV6-1 and TRBJ1-1, with TRBD1 identical over 7 bases. This CDR3 comprises 14 residues. J lost 1 base, V lost 4 bases, and 3 bases had no gene match. Per the germline V gene, CDR1 is MNHNS and CDR2 is SASEGT. CDR3 sequence: CASSGWDRNTEAFF. As DNA, the CDR3 is TGTGCCAGCAGTGGGTGGGACAGGAACACTGAAGCTTTCTTT.

The genes are TRBV21-1 and TRBJ1-5; TRBD1, the table's D call, was not compared with the DNA. TRBV21-1 is a known pseudogene. The CDR3 totals 20 residues. Written as DNA, the CDR3 is TGTGCCAGCAGCAAACGGGAAGAATTTTCAGGGGGCGAGAGTAATCAGCCCCAGCATTTT. It encodes CASSKREEFSGGESNQPQHF.